The clone carrying this T cell receptor beta chain was seen a single time. The sample is drawn from a study of control samples from healthy donors and cancer patients. This CDR3 contains 15 residues. Germline lookup yields CDR1 SEHNR and CDR2 FQNEAQ (reference sequence). Trimming cost V 5 bases and J 11 bases; bases outside gene matches: 18. Here immunoSEQ multiplex PCR was the method, and the copy in TCRdb shows in-frame clones only, minus some. In the table there are about 99,000 clones, around nine tenths of which are singletons. The rearrangement uses TRBV7-9 and TRBJ2-7, with 7 nucleotides matching TRBD1. This TCR came from a man between 60 and 75 years old with lung cancer. Input material: PBMCs. DNA of the CDR3: TGTGCCAGCAGCATCGATTTCCTAGGGACAGCCGGAAAGTACTTC. This gives the protein CASSIDFLGTAGKYF.